This note documents a single T cell receptor beta chain sequence. Its antigen is currently unknown. The germline gives CDR1 LGHDT, CDR2 YNNKEL (reference sequence). This CDR3 is built from 17 residues. Trimming removed 0 bases from V and 14 bases from J; junction bases left unmatched: 13. This specimen belongs to a study of T cell responses to AZD1222 COVID-19 vaccine. Study-level results: Spike-specific TCR breadth and depth were elevated following two AZD1222 doses. Baseline seropositives among AZD1222 recipients totaled only 5 to 7.

Profiled with immunoSEQ multiplex PCR; TCRdb holds only in-frame clones, not every one. The sample lists 130,000 or so clones, 70% to 90% occurring once. The chain recombines TRBV3-1 (or the pseudogene TRBV3-2) with TRBJ2-1, with TRBD2 matching over 13 bases. The TCR comes from an adult who received the AZD1222 COVID-19 vaccine. The specimen was peripheral blood, collected 28 days after the second AZD1222 dose. CDR3 nucleotide sequence: TGTGCCAGCAGCCAAGATTGGTGGACTAGCGGGGGAAGCGGAAAGTTCTTC. Its translation is CASSQDWWTSGGSGKFF.